Sequencing of this T cell receptor (beta chain) was carried out in a study of blood T cells in healthy people across ages. The authors ran a second PCR of roughly 6 to 11 cycles using a sample-barcoded 5' primer and a J-beta primer mix. TCRdb recomputed calls from the 5' RACE reads with MiXCR, one row per CDR3 protein. The sample holds approximately 900,000 distinct CDR3 sequences, about 48% seen once. Researchers collected roughly 10 milliliters of peripheral blood from every single donor. The V gene lost 0 bases and the J gene lost 7 bases, with 18 bases spanning the gap. CDR1 is SQVTM and CDR2 is ANQGSEA in the germline V gene. There are 15 residues in the CDR3.

The sequence was collected from a man aged 25 to 45 in good health. The V call is TRBV29-1, the J call TRBJ2-5; D unresolved. The sample consisted of blood. The DNA for the CDR3 is TGCAGCGTTGAAGATCGCGGTAGTCAGTCTGGGACCCAGTACTTC. The encoded protein is CSVEDRGSQSGTQYF.